A selection of T cell receptor beta chains follows, all from one sample in a study of T cells in tumors after PD-1 blockade. Clones were read by immunoSEQ multiplex PCR, and TCRdb kept only the in-frame ones, dropping some. The repertoire holds some 8,200 clones, with around 57% as singletons. Source: tumor tissue, taken after anti-PD-1 treatment. Source of these receptors: a human donor with basal cell carcinoma. The CDR3 runs from the conserved cysteine through the conserved F or W. The order of the fields is CDR3 protein, CDR3 DNA, clone size, V gene, D gene, J gene. D genes are given only for firm matches. Rows give clone size only sometimes, using once, few, many, or a class for an expanded clone.

CASSYLDRGVYGYTF,TGTGCCAGCAGTTACTTGGACAGGGGGGTCTATGGCTACACCTTC,NA,TRBV6-6,TRBD1,TRBJ1-2
CASSQARTLNTEAFF,TGCGCCAGCAGCCAAGCAAGGACCCTGAACACTGAAGCTTTCTTT,NA,TRBV4-1,NA,TRBJ1-1
CASNPGPKSGGYTF,TGTGCCAGCAATCCGGGACCCAAGAGTGGTGGCTACACCTTC,NA,TRBV6-5,NA,TRBJ1-2
CASSEVGNTEAFF,TGTGCCAGCAGTGAAGTAGGTAACACTGAAGCTTTCTTT,few,TRBV6-1,NA,TRBJ1-1
CASSLEGNTEAFF,TGTGCCAGCAGCTTAGAGGGGAACACTGAAGCTTTCTTT,NA,TRBV7-2,NA,TRBJ1-1
CATAGFNQPQHF,TGTGCCACCGCAGGGTTTAATCAGCCCCAGCATTTT,medium-sized,TRBV19,NA,TRBJ1-5
CASSQDSGTSQFF,TGTGCCAGCAGCCAAGATTCAGGGACTAGCCAGTTCTTC,NA,TRBV14,TRBD2,TRBJ2-1
CASIGPRGVTNEKLFF,TGCGCCAGCATCGGTCCCCGCGGGGTAACTAATGAAAAACTGTTTTTT,few,TRBV23-1,NA,TRBJ1-4
CASGLVGDGGQPQHF,TGTGCTAGTGGTTTGGTGGGGGACGGGGGTCAGCCCCAGCATTTT,medium-sized,TRBV12-5,NA,TRBJ1-5
CASSYSDRPGGNTIYF,TGTGCCAGCAGTTACTCCGACAGACCGGGTGGAAACACCATATATTTT,NA,TRBV6-5,NA,TRBJ1-3
CATSDAGTAQPQHF,TGTGCCACCAGTGATGCAGGGACAGCTCAGCCCCAGCATTTT,NA,TRBV24-1,TRBD1,TRBJ1-5
CASSLGPGNTIYF,TGTGCCAGCAGCTTAGGTCCTGGAAACACCATATATTTT,NA,TRBV7-2,NA,TRBJ1-3
CASSLGTGDDYGYTF,TGTGCCAGCAGCCTAGGGACAGGAGACGACTATGGCTACACCTTC,NA,TRBV5-4,TRBD1,TRBJ1-2
CASSQYGTATNEKLFF,TGTGCCAGCAGCCAATACGGGACAGCCACTAATGAAAAACTGTTTTTT,NA,TRBV5-6,TRBD1,TRBJ1-4
CASSQLWGRTEAFF,TGCGCCAGCAGTCAATTGTGGGGGAGGACTGAAGCTTTCTTT,NA,TRBV23-1,NA,TRBJ1-1
CASSRARDAHSNEQFF,TGTGCCAGCAGCCGAGCACGGGACGCTCATAGCAATGAGCAGTTCTTC,NA,TRBV27,NA,TRBJ2-1
CASSPGLVSSTDTQYF,TGTGCCAGCAGCCCCGGACTAGTCAGCAGCACAGATACGCAGTATTTT,few,TRBV5-4,TRBD2,TRBJ2-3
CASSQSSDEQYF,TGTGCCAGCAGCCAGTCCAGCGACGAGCAGTACTTC,NA,TRBV6-5,NA,TRBJ2-7
CAWSGGGGNQPQHF,TGTGCCTGGAGCGGGGGTGGGGGTAATCAGCCCCAGCATTTT,once,TRBV30,NA,TRBJ1-5
CASSHSGGFGFNEQFF,TGTGCCAGCAGCCACTCAGGGGGGTTTGGATTCAATGAGCAGTTCTTC,NA,TRBV3-1/TRBV3-2,NA,TRBJ2-1
CASSSGQGKNIQYF,TGTGCCAGCAGCTCTGGACAGGGTAAAAACATTCAGTACTTC,NA,TRBV11-3,TRBD1,TRBJ2-4
CAILRKGARSRNQPQHF,TGCGCCATCCTAAGGAAGGGGGCAAGATCCCGCAATCAGCCCCAGCATTTT,NA,TRBV10-1,TRBD1,TRBJ1-5
CASSQRGARGNTIYF,TGTGCCAGCAGCCAACGGGGGGCGAGAGGAAACACCATATATTTT,NA,TRBV14,NA,TRBJ1-3
CASSLVSAPGPMNTEAFF,TGTGCCAGCAGCTTAGTATCCGCGCCGGGACCAATGAACACTGAAGCTTTCTTT,NA,TRBV13,NA,TRBJ1-1
CASRKDRGSYNEQFF,TGTGCCAGCAGGAAGGACAGGGGAAGCTACAATGAGCAGTTCTTC,NA,TRBV28,TRBD1,TRBJ2-1
CASSLSGLAGGLYEQYF,TGTGCCAGCAGTTTAAGCGGACTAGCGGGGGGCCTCTACGAGCAGTACTTC,NA,TRBV27,TRBD2,TRBJ2-7
CASSHTSTDTQYF,TGTGCCAGCAGCCATACTAGCACAGATACGCAGTATTTT,NA,TRBV5-6,NA,TRBJ2-3
CASRASGGDTDTQYF,TGTGCCAGCAGGGCTAGCGGGGGGGACACAGATACGCAGTATTTT,once,TRBV6-5,TRBD2,TRBJ2-3
CASSQDSGPRETQYF,TGTGCCAGCAGCCAAGATTCTGGGCCCCGGGAGACCCAGTACTTC,NA,TRBV3-1/TRBV3-2,NA,TRBJ2-5
CAWRGGSYNEQFF,TGTGCCTGGAGGGGTGGGTCCTACAATGAGCAGTTCTTC,NA,TRBV30,NA,TRBJ2-1
CASSLLRDKNQPQHF,TGTGCCAGCAGTTTATTGAGGGACAAGAATCAGCCCCAGCATTTT,medium-sized,TRBV28,NA,TRBJ1-5
CAGEGATGELFF,TGTGCCGGTGAGGGGGCCACCGGGGAGCTGTTTTTT,NA,TRBV6-6,TRBD1,TRBJ2-2